This passage covers 25 T cell receptor beta chains from one sample sequenced in a study of T cells in Graves' hyperthyroidism and ophthalmopathy. The CDR3 regions of TCR beta were amplified from RNA transcripts. With the HTBI primer set, the TCR CDR3 went through a first round of RT-PCR. MiXCR, run by TCRdb on the multiplex PCR reads, gives a single entry per CDR3 protein. Counted here are approximately 870,000 distinct CDR3 sequences, about 38% occurring once; the ten biggest clones make up 7.5% to 9.5%. Material for sequencing was blood. The source is a man between 18 and 35 years old with Graves' hyperthyroidism.

This clonotype was detected many times. CDR3 nucleotide sequence: TGCAGCGTTGGTTACCGAAACAGGGAGCTGTTTTTT. It translates to CSVGYRNRELFF. V usage is TRBV29-1 and J usage is TRBJ2-2; D gene uncertain. CDR1 is SQVTM and CDR2 is ANQGSEA in the germline V gene. This CDR3 is built from 12 residues. V shed 4 bases and J shed 9 bases, with 12 bases lying between them.

This clonotype showed up just a few times. The gene calls are TRBV11-2 and TRBJ1-2; D perhaps matches TRBD1 (5 bases). The CDR3 consists of 13 residues. Germline CDR1 is SGHAT and CDR2 is FQNNGV. The germline V and J ends were trimmed by 1 base and 7 bases, with 10 bases remaining between them. The CDR3 DNA is TGTGCCAGCAGCTTAGGTGAGGGGTCTGGCTACACCTTC. It yields the protein CASSLGEGSGYTF.

The chain couples TRBV24-1 to TRBJ1-5, with 9 bases lining up with TRBD1. The junction had 13 bases not matched to a gene; V was cut back by 9 bases and J by 11 bases. Germline values: CDR1 KGHDR, CDR2 SFDVKD. The CDR3 spans 14 residues. CDR3 bases: TGTGCCACCGCTAATTGGGACAGGGAGGAGACCCAGCATTTT. This codes for CATANWDREETQHF.

V gene TRBV15 combines with J gene TRBJ1-1; maybe TRBD1 (5 bases). Trimming pared 1 base from V and 7 bases from J, leaving 13 bases between. In germline, CDR1 is LNHNV, CDR2 YYDKDF (reference sequence). The CDR3 runs to 14 residues. The DNA for the CDR3 is TGTGCCACCAGCAGAGTCCGGGACCGCGATGAAGCTTTCTTT. As protein: CATSRVRDRDEAFF.

The chain joins TRBV7-3 to TRBJ2-5; TRBD1 might be the D (6 bases). The CDR3 has 13 amino acids. Per the germline V gene, CDR1 is SGHTA and CDR2 is FQGTGA. Trimming stripped 3 bases from V and 7 bases from J, with 12 bases between. The CDR3 sequence: CASSFNREGTQYF. CDR3 nucleotide sequence: TGTGCCAGCAGCTTCAACAGGGAAGGGACCCAGTACTTC.

In this sample, this clonotype turned up many times. V is TRBV7-9 and J is TRBJ2-2, with TRBD2 matching over 11 bases. The trim removed 6 bases at V and 4 bases at J, leaving 4 bases unmatched. CDR3 length: 15 residues. The V gene's germline CDR1 is SEHNR and CDR2 FQNEAQ (reference sequence). This CDR3 reads CASSSGLAGTGELFF. CDR3 sequence (DNA): TGTGCCAGCAGTTCAGGACTAGCGGGCACCGGGGAGCTGTTTTTT.

Points on this clonotype: An end of the junction does not agree with germline; a read error may underlie this. The rearrangement uses TRBV2 and TRBJ2-7, with TRBD2 matching over 8 bases. This CDR3 is 16 amino acids long. Germline values: CDR1 SNHLY, CDR2 FYNNEI. In DNA form, the CDR3 reads TGTGCCAGTCTTTCGTGGGGCGGGAGGAACACCGGGGAGCTGTACTTC. Translating gives CASLSWGGRNTGELYF.

Note on this clonotype: A much larger clone differs from this one at a single base, so this may be a read error. V and J are TRBV7-9 and TRBJ1-1; D is unresolved. The CDR3 is 17 residues long. Trimming shortened V by 8 bases and J by 0 bases, and 22 bases separated the two germline ends. CDR1 is SEHNR, CDR2 FQNEAQ, per germline (reference sequence). The CDR3 coding sequence is TGTGCCAGCGGCATCAACCCCTTGGGGTTTGTGAACACTGAAGCTTTCTTT. It yields the protein CASGINPLGFVNTEAFF.

This clonotype was detected ten times or more. The chain combines TRBV25-1 with TRBJ2-7; no firm D call. In germline, CDR1 is MGHDK, CDR2 SYGVNS. The CDR3 totals 15 residues. The V and J ends lost 3 bases and 6 bases respectively, with 18 bases between them. For the CDR3, the DNA is TGTGCCAGCAGTGACCCTTTAAAGTGGGAATCCGAGCAGTACTTC. This gives the protein CASSDPLKWESEQYF.

This clonotype turned up a few times. The V call is TRBV5-1, the J call TRBJ2-7, with 9 bases lining up with TRBD1. The CDR3 is 14 amino acids. Losses at the gene ends were 5 bases for V and 5 bases for J; bases not matched to a gene: 8. Germline V CDR1 and CDR2: SGHRS, YFSETQ. This CDR3 reads CASSTYRGRDEQYF. The CDR3 bases are TGCGCCAGCAGTACGTACAGGGGGCGCGACGAGCAGTACTTC.

This clonotype was counted between two and nine times. The chain links TRBV7-2 to TRBJ2-3; D might be TRBD1 or TRBD2, each matching 7 bases. The CDR3 totals 15 residues. Germline loops: CDR1 SGHTA, CDR2 FQGNSA. V was pared by 3 bases and J by 5 bases, with 15 bases between. CDR3 amino acids: CASSFWTGGRDTQYF. CDR3 coding DNA: TGTGCCAGCAGCTTTTGGACAGGCGGGAGAGATACGCAGTATTTT. The full variable domain, rest sourced from reference TRBV7-2 and TRBJ2-3, is GAGVSQSPSNKVTEKGKDVELRCDPISGHTALYWYRQSLGQGLEFLIYFQGNSAPDKSGLPSDRFSAERTGGSVSTLTIQRTQQEDSAVYLCASSFWTGGRDTQYFGPGTRLTVL.

This clonotype was observed a few times. The rearrangement links TRBV4-1 to TRBJ1-1; 9 bases are a match to TRBD1. V was clipped by 4 bases and J by 0 bases; unmatched bases: 6. Germline CDR1 is MGHRA and CDR2 is YSYEKL. CDR3 length: 16 amino acids. In nucleotides, the CDR3 is TGCGCCAGCAGCCCAGGGACAGGGATTATGAACACTGAAGCTTTCTTT. It translates to CASSPGTGIMNTEAFF.

This clonotype was picked up a small number of times. This chain links TRBV11-3 with TRBJ1-2; D is perhaps TRBD1 (6 bases). CDR1 and CDR2 from the germline V gene are SGHNT and YENEEA. The CDR3 runs to 17 residues. V was trimmed by 2 bases and J by 8 bases, leaving 24 bases between them. DNA of the CDR3: TGTGCCAGCAGCTTACAACGGGGCGAGGATCCAGGGGCGGGCTACACCTTC. Translated, it gives CASSLQRGEDPGAGYTF.

This clonotype was counted between two and nine times. The rearrangement uses TRBV5-6 and TRBJ1-1; D uncertain. The V gene lost 7 bases and the J gene lost 3 bases, with 16 bases spanning the gap. The CDR3 covers 14 residues. Germline V gene lookup returns CDR1 SGHDT and CDR2 YYEEEE. Here the CDR3 reads CASQPLDGDTEAFF. CDR3 nucleotide sequence: TGTGCCAGCCAACCTCTGGACGGCGACACTGAAGCTTTCTTT.

This clonotype was seen many times. The chain's CDR3 is CSAGGYYEQYF. The CDR3 DNA reads as TGCAGTGCGGGCGGATACTACGAGCAGTACTTC. This chain joins TRBV20-1 and TRBJ2-7; D gene uncertain. Germline V gene data show CDR1 as DFQATT and CDR2 as SNEGSKA (reference sequence). The CDR3 runs 11 residues. V was trimmed by 6 bases and J by 3 bases, leaving 9 bases between them.

There are many counts of this clonotype. V usage is TRBV9 and J usage is TRBJ2-5, with D hard to call. Trimming removed 0 bases at V and 1 base at J, with 10 bases between. The CDR3 runs 15 residues. Per the germline V gene, CDR1 is SGDLS and CDR2 is YYNGEE. Here the CDR3 DNA reads TGTGCCAGCAGCGTAGATGGCAGATCCCAAGAGACCCAGTACTTC. It yields the protein CASSVDGRSQETQYF.

This clonotype has at least ten counts. The rearrangement joins TRBV2 to TRBJ1-1; tentatively, D is TRBD1 (5 bases). Germline V CDR1 and CDR2: SNHLY, FYNNEI. Deletions cut 2 bases from V and 4 bases from J, with 14 bases between. There are 15 residues in the CDR3. CDR3 DNA sequence: TGTGCCAGCAGTGAAAGCGGGGCGCCCGTCACTGAAGCTTTCTTT. Translation: CASSESGAPVTEAFF.

This clonotype came up a few times. V is TRBV7-2 and J is TRBJ2-7; no clear D gene. Germline loops: CDR1 SGHTA, CDR2 FQGNSA. The CDR3 runs to 14 residues. V was clipped by 1 base and J by 7 bases, with 14 bases between them. The CDR3 nucleotides read TGTGCCAGCAGCTTAGAACTTGATTTTGGAGAGCAGTACTTC. Protein product: CASSLELDFGEQYF.

In this sample, this clonotype turned up a few times. This sequence joins TRBV2 and TRBJ2-7, with D possibly TRBD2 on 5 matching bases. V dropped 7 bases and J dropped 3 bases, with 13 bases sitting between them. This CDR3 is built from 13 residues. Germline V gene sequence: CDR1 SNHLY, CDR2 FYNNEI. The CDR3 spells CASTPPGIYEQYF. The CDR3 region has the DNA TGTGCCAGCACCCCCCCGGGGATCTACGAGCAGTACTTC.

Worth noting for this clonotype: The junction shows a germline mismatch at one end, possibly a read error. This chain links TRBV7-9 with TRBJ2-5; 9 bases are a match to TRBD2. Looked up from germline, CDR1 is SEHNR and CDR2 is FQNEAQ (reference sequence). The CDR3 loop spans 15 amino acids. DNA for the CDR3: TGCGCCAGCAGCGGGTCTAGCGGGGAGGGGGAGACCCAGTACTTC. It yields the protein CASSGSSGEGETQYF.

In this sample, this clonotype turned up a few times. The chain has TRBV5-1 and TRBJ1-1, with unresolved D. This CDR3 is 14 amino acids long. V lost 0 bases, J lost 5 bases, and 11 bases lay in between. The germline gives CDR1 SGHRS, CDR2 YFSETQ. The CDR3 sequence: CASSLVSPRTEAFF. The CDR3 DNA reads as TGCGCCAGCAGCTTGGTGTCCCCGAGGACTGAAGCTTTCTTT.

To note about this clonotype: Its ends do not fully match the called genes, so a read error is possible. The chain employs TRBV5-1 and TRBJ2-7, with D possibly TRBD1 on 5 matching bases. The CDR3 has 14 residues. Germline lookup yields CDR1 SGHRS and CDR2 YFSETQ. This CDR3 is CASGFDSVNYEQYF. CDR3 nucleotide sequence: TGCGCCAGCGGCTTTGACAGTGTAAACTACGAGCAGTACTTC.

The genes are TRBV10-3 and TRBJ1-2; no clear D. CDR1 is ENHRY, CDR2 SYGVKD, per germline. The CDR3 extends over 11 amino acids. Trimming shortened V by 8 bases and J by 4 bases, and 8 bases separated the two germline ends. DNA for the CDR3: TGTGCCATCGGAGAGGGCTATGGCTACACCTTC. Translated: CAIGEGYGYTF.

This clonotype was detected a few times. The chain combines TRBV2 with TRBJ1-1, with D unresolved. Trimming took off 8 bases at V and 5 bases at J, with 12 bases between the two ends. CDR3 length: 12 residues. Per germline, CDR1 SNHLY and CDR2 FYNNEI. CDR3 nucleotides: TGTGCCAGCGTTGTTCCGAGGACTGAAGCTTTCTTT. Protein product: CASVVPRTEAFF.

This clonotype is a singleton in its sample. The junction differs from germline at one of its ends, possibly a read error. V is TRBV5-5 and J is TRBJ2-7; D remains unclear. Per the germline V gene, CDR1 is SGHKS and CDR2 is YYEKEE (reference sequence). There are 15 residues in the CDR3. For the CDR3, the DNA is TGCGCCAGCAGCCAAGAGGACGGAGACTCAATCGAGCAGTACTTC. This sequence encodes CASSQEDGDSIEQYF.